Given below is one T cell receptor (beta chain) in context. A second PCR, run for about 7 to 11 cycles, used a sample-barcoded 5' primer plus a J-beta primer mix. The template-switch adaptor was a 5' adaptor with 12 random nucleotides. It tagged each cDNA molecule. TCRdb recomputed calls from the 5' RACE reads with MiXCR, one row per CDR3 protein. The data contain about 1.4 million distinct CDR3 sequences, approximately 63% of them seen just once; the ten biggest clones take up over 5%. The entry originates in a study of blood T cells in healthy people across ages. V lost 5 bases to trimming and J lost 5 bases, with 16 bases between them. The CDR3 loop spans 15 amino acids. Germline V CDR1 and CDR2: SGHDN, FVKESK.

The receptor was derived from a man younger than 35 in good health. V is TRBV14 and J is TRBJ2-1; D uncertain. Sequencing was done on a sample of blood. Written as DNA, the CDR3 is TGTGCCAGCAGCTCCACCATGGACGTCCACAATGAGCAGTTCTTC. It is translated as CASSSTMDVHNEQFF.